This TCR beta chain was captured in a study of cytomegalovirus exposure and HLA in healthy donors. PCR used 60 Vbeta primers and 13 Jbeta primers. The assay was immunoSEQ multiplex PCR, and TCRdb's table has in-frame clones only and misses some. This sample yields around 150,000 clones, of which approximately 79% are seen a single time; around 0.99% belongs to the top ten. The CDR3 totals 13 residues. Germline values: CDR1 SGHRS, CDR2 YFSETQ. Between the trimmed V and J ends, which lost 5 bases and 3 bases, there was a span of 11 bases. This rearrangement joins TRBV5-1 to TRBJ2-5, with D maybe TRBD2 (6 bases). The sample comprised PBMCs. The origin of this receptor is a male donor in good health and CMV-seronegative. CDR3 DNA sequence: TGCGCCAGCAGGGCGGGGTACAAAGAGACCCAGTACTTC. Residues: CASRAGYKETQYF.